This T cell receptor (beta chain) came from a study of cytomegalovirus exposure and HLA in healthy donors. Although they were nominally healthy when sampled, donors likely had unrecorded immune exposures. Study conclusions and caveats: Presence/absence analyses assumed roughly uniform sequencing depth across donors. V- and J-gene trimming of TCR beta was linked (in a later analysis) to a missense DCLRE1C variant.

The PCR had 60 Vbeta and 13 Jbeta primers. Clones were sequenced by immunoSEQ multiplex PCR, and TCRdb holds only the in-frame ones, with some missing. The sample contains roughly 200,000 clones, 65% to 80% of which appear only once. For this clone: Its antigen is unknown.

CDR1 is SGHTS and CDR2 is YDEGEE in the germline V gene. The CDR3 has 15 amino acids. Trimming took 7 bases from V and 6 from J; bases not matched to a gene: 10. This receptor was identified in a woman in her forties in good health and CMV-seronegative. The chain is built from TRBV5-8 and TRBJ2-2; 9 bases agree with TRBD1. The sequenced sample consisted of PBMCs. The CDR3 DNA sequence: TGTGCCAGCCGAAGACAGGGGGTAGCAGCCGGGGAGCTGTTTTTT. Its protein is CASRRQGVAAGELFF. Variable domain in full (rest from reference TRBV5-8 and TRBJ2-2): EAGVTQSPTHLIKTRGQQATLRCSPISGHTSVYWYQQALGLGLQFLLWYDEGEERNRGNFPPRFSGRQFPNYSSELNVNALELEDSALYLCASRRQGVAAGELFFGEGSRLTVL.